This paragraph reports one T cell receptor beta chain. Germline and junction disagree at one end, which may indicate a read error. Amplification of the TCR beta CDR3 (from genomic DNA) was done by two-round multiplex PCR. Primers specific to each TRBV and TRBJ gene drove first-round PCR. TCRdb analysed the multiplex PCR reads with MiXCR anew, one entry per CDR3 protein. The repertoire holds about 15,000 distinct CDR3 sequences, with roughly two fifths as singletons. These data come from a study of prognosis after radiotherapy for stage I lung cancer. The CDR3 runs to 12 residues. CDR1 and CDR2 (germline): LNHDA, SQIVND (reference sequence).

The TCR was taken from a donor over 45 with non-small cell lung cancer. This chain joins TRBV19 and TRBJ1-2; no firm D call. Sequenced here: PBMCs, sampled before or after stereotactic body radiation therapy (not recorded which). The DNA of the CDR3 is TGTGCCATTAGTATACGGGTCTATGGCTACACCTTC. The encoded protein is CAISIRVYGYTF.